The 6 T cell receptor beta chains below all came from one sample that was sequenced in a study of identical twins. TCRdb re-called the 5' RACE reads through MiXCR, storing one row per CDR3 protein. The profile shows 640,000 or so distinct CDR3 sequences, around 6% of them singletons. The sample was naive T cells sorted from blood. The source of these receptors is a man between 18 and 29 years old in good health.

This clonotype occurred many times. The chain recombines TRBV5-5 with TRBJ2-3, with D possibly called TRBD1 or TRBD2 (5 bases each). Germline CDR1 is SGHKS and CDR2 is YYEKEE (reference sequence). Trimming cost V 4 bases and J 2 bases, with 14 bases left between them. The CDR3 spans 15 residues. Here the CDR3 DNA reads TGTGCCAGCAGCACCGGGACGGGAAACACAGATACGCAGTATTTT. This codes for CASSTGTGNTDTQYF.

There are many counts of this clonotype. V and J are TRBV4-1 and TRBJ1-1, with D hard to call. Trimming pared 3 bases from V and 4 bases from J, leaving 12 bases between. This CDR3 comprises 14 residues. CDR1 is MGHRA and CDR2 is YSYEKL in the germline V gene. In nucleotides, the CDR3 is TGCGCCAGCAGCCAGACAAGGATTGGCACTGAAGCTTTCTTT. Its translation: CASSQTRIGTEAFF.

This clonotype was seen a handful of times. CDR3 protein: CASSPGRAPYSNQPQHF. The DNA of the CDR3 is TGTGCCAGCAGCCCCGGTAGAGCCCCCTATAGCAATCAGCCCCAGCATTTT. V usage is TRBV3-1 and J usage is TRBJ1-5; no definite D call. V lost 4 bases and J lost 0, with 16 bases in between. The CDR3 loop spans 17 amino acids. Germline CDR1 reads LGHDT; CDR2 reads YNNKEL (reference sequence).

The chain has TRBV30 and TRBJ2-2; perhaps D is TRBD1 or TRBD2 (5 bases each). This CDR3 spans 14 amino acids. Trimming removed 5 bases from V and 4 bases from J, with 14 bases in between. Germline CDR1 reads GTSNPN; CDR2 reads SVGIG (reference sequence). The CDR3 sequence: CAWGGPAGTGELFF. The CDR3 coding sequence is TGTGCCTGGGGGGGACCTGCGGGCACCGGGGAGCTGTTTTTT.

In this sample, this clonotype turned up a few times. The gene calls are TRBV20-1 and TRBJ2-1; the D is unclear. Germline V lookup: CDR1 DFQATT, CDR2 SNEGSKA (reference sequence). Trimming shortened V by 0 bases and J by 7 bases, and 13 bases separated the two germline ends. CDR3 length equals 14 residues. CDR3 residues: CSARDLRSGNEQFF. The CDR3 bases are TGCAGTGCTAGAGACTTGAGATCTGGGAATGAGCAGTTCTTC.

This clonotype was observed many times. The V gene is TRBV29-1, the J gene TRBJ2-1, with 11 bases that match TRBD2. The CDR3 totals 15 residues. The V gene end was trimmed by 4 bases and the J gene end by 3 bases; junction bases not matched to a gene: 5. Germline lookup yields CDR1 SQVTM and CDR2 ANQGSEA. The DNA of the CDR3 is TGCAGCGTTGTTGGGGGGACTAGCGGCTACAATGAGCAGTTCTTC. This gives the protein CSVVGGTSGYNEQFF.